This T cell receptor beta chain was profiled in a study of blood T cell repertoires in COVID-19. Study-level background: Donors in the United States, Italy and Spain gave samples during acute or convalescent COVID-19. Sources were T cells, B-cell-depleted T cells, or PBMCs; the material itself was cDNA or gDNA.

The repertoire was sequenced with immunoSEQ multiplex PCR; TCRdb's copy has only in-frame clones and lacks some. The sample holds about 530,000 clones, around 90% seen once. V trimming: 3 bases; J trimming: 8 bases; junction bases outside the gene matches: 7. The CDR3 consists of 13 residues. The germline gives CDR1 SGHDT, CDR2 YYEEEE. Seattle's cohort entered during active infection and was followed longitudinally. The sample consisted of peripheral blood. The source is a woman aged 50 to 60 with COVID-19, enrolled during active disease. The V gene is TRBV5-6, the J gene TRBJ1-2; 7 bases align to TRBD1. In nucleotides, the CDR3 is TGTGCCAGCAGCTCGACAGGGACCCTCGGCTACACCTTC. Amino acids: CASSSTGTLGYTF.